This T cell receptor beta chain appears in the sequencing data of a study of blood T cell repertoires in COVID-19. The wider study: The samples span acute and convalescent COVID-19 from the United States, Italy and Spain. T cells, B-cell-depleted T cells, or PBMCs supplied cDNA or gDNA.

As handled by the study authors: How many nucleated cells were present was estimated from reference gene primer amplification. Repertoires were generated with immunoSEQ multiplex PCR, while TCRdb's copy carries only in-frame clones and drops some. The V and J calls and clone size were taken over from that table, and D and trimming were inferred from the DNA. The data contain around 56,000 clones, over 70% of them seen just once; the ten biggest clones take up around 14%. Germline CDR1 MNHNY, CDR2 SVGAGI (reference sequence). V shed 6 bases and J 6 bases; nucleotides not matched to a gene: 9. The CDR3 length is 15 residues.

This chain connects TRBV6-6 to TRBJ1-5, with TRBD1 matching over 9 bases. This TCR was recovered from a woman in her 70s with acute or convalescent COVID-19. The specimen sequenced was peripheral blood. For the CDR3, the DNA is TGTGCCAGCAGCCGGTCACAGGGGGCCGGTCAGCCCCAGCATTTT. Protein: CASSRSQGAGQPQHF.